This T cell receptor beta chain was sequenced for a study of T cell repertoires in cytomegalovirus infection. The CDR3 length is 20 residues. Germline V gene lookup returns CDR1 LNHDA and CDR2 SQIVND (reference sequence). The V end was cut by 4 bases, the J end by 0 bases, with 25 bases between. As concerns this clonotype: Its target is not known.

MiXCR, run by TCRdb on the reads, gives a single entry per CDR3 protein. The table records 450,000 to 600,000 distinct CDR3 sequences, 30% to 40% of them present only once. This TCR derives from a human donor in good health (CMV status not recorded). Some clones in this sample may be carry-over from other donors' samples. Material: cultured PBMCs, obtained from culture after CMV antigen stimulation. The rearrangement uses TRBV19 and TRBJ1-3; D gene unclear. The CDR3 nucleotides are TGTGCCAGTAGTACCGTCGACAAAGCCTTCCCTGCTCTCTCTGGAAACACCATATATTTT. Translated, it gives CASSTVDKAFPALSGNTIYF.